This TCR beta chain was observed in a study of cytomegalovirus exposure and HLA in healthy donors. Overall study: It was reported in a later analysis that the same platform had been used for the 120 validation repertoires as for the approximately 730 first-cohort repertoires. Whole-study findings and limits: Reports showed the classifier diagnosing cytomegalovirus status with high specificity and sensitivity. Generally TCR sequences proved uncommon, though certain public TCRs appeared in numerous donors. The finding came from a later analysis; first-cohort TCR clusters tended to co-occur in the roughly 120 validation repertoires.

Assay used: immunoSEQ multiplex PCR; TCRdb lists only in-frame clones, some missing. The table lists 150,000 to 180,000 clones, approximately 86% of them singletons. In this sample, this clone turned up a few times. What it binds is unknown. Sequences were obtained from PBMCs. The TCR was taken from a man younger than 35 in good health and CMV-seropositive.

CDR3 sequence: CASTSSQSAGFDTGELFF. In DNA form, the CDR3 reads TGTGCCAGCACTTCCTCCCAGTCCGCGGGATTCGACACCGGGGAGCTGTTTTTT. The chain uses TRBV9 and TRBJ2-2; possibly TRBD2 for D (6 bases). The CDR3 extends over 18 amino acids. Trimming shortened V by 6 bases and J by 3 bases, and 24 bases separated the two germline ends. CDR1 is SGDLS and CDR2 is YYNGEE in the germline V gene. The variable domain in full, completed from reference TRBV9 and TRBJ2-2, reads DSGVTQTPKHLITATGQRVTLRCSPRSGDLSVYWYQQSLDQGLQFLIQYYNGEERAKGNILERFSAQQFPDLHSELNLSSLELGDSALYFCASTSSQSAGFDTGELFFGEGSRLTVL.